The rows below give T cell receptor beta chains drawn from one sample of a study of shared clonotypes between healthy human individuals. Sequencing used immunoSEQ multiplex PCR; TCRdb keeps in-frame clones, though not all of them. The sample has more than 2,000,000 clones, 80% to 95% seen once; the top ten hold under 0.45%. The sequenced material came from naive CD4+ T cells from PBMCs. These TCRs come from a man younger than 35 in good health. Some clones in this sample may be carry-over from other donors' samples. The CDR3 runs from the conserved cysteine through the conserved F or W. D genes are given only for firm matches. Clone sizes are given selectively: once, few, many, or a class where the clone is expanded.

d_call,j_call,v_call,clone_size,cdr3_nt,cdr3_aa
TRBD1,TRBJ2-1,TRBV4-1,-,TGCGCCAGCAGCCATCCGGGACAGGTTTACAATGAGCAGTTCTTC,CASSHPGQVYNEQFF
-,TRBJ1-1,TRBV2,-,TGTGCCAGCAGCTTCATCCGGAACACTGAAGCTTTCTTT,CASSFIRNTEAFF
-,TRBJ2-2,TRBV5-4,-,TGTGCCAGCAGCTTGTTTCAGGGCGCGAACACCGGGGAGCTGTTTTTT,CASSLFQGANTGELFF
-,TRBJ2-2,TRBV5-8,-,TGTGCCAGCAGCTTGAACCCGGGGAAGGCCGGGGAGCTGTTTTTT,CASSLNPGKAGELFF
-,TRBJ2-5,TRBV2,-,TGTGCCAGCAGTGAAGCGACGGATCAAGAGACCCAGTACTTC,CASSEATDQETQYF
-,TRBJ2-5,TRBV9,-,TGTGCCAGCAGCGTAACGGGAAGAGAGACCCAGTACTTC,CASSVTGRETQYF
-,TRBJ1-5,TRBV5-1,-,TGCGCCACCGTAGGGCAGCCCCAGCATTTT,CATVGQPQHF
-,TRBJ2-6,TRBV7-6,-,TGTGCCAGCAGCTTAAACTCTGGGGCCAACGTCCTGACTTTC,CASSLNSGANVLTF
-,TRBJ2-5,TRBV5-1,-,TGCGCCAGCAGCTTTGACGGGATAGCAGAGACCCAGTACTTC,CASSFDGIAETQYF
-,TRBJ1-3,TRBV19,-,TGTGCCAGTAGTAGCACGTGGGGATCTGGAAACACCATATATTTT,CASSSTWGSGNTIYF
-,TRBJ1-3,TRBV30,-,TGTGCCTGGTGGGGTGGGGGCCGCTCTGGAAACACCATATATTTT,CAWWGGGRSGNTIYF
TRBD1,TRBJ1-4,TRBV19,-,TGTGCCAGTAGTATAGCTGGGACAGGAACAACTAATGAAAAACTGTTTTTT,CASSIAGTGTTNEKLFF
-,TRBJ1-5,TRBV10-3,-,TGTGCCATCAGTGACGGAACGGGGGTCTATCAGCCCCAGCATTTT,CAISDGTGVYQPQHF
-,TRBJ1-5,TRBV2,few,TGTGCCAGCAGTGCTTCCCTTAATCAGCCCCAGCATTTT,CASSASLNQPQHF
-,TRBJ2-3,TRBV18,-,TGTGCCACCTCCCAGGGGAACACAGATACGCAGTATTTT,CATSQGNTDTQYF
-,TRBJ2-7,TRBV18,few,TGTGCCAGCTCACCACCGGAAGGAGCCTACGAGCAGTACTTC,CASSPPEGAYEQYF
-,TRBJ1-1,TRBV28,-,TGTGCCACCCACTTATATGCAGAGAACACTGAAGCTTTCTTT,CATHLYAENTEAFF
TRBD1,TRBJ1-1,TRBV7-3,-,TGTGCCAGCAGCTTCCATCTAGGGACAGGCACTGAAGCTTTCTTT,CASSFHLGTGTEAFF
-,TRBJ2-6,TRBV28,-,TGTGCCAGCACTCGACCCCCTGGCAGGGCCTACTCTGGGGCCAACGTCCTGACTTTC,CASTRPPGRAYSGANVLTF
-,TRBJ2-1,TRBV28,-,TGTGCCAGCAGTTCCCGGGACGCAGCGACGTACAATGAGCAGTTCTTC,CASSSRDAATYNEQFF